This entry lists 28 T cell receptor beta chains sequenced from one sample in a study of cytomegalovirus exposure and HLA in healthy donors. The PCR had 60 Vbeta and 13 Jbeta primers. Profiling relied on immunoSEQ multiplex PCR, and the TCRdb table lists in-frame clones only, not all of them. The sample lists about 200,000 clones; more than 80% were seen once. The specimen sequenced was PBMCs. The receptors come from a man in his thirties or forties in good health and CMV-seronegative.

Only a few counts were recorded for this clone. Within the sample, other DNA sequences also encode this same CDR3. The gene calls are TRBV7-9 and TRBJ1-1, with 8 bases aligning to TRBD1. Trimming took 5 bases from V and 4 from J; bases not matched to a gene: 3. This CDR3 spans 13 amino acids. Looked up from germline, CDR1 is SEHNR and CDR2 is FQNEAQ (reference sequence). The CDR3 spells CASSETGGTEAFF. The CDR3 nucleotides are TGTGCCAGCAGCGAAACAGGGGGCACTGAAGCTTTCTTT.

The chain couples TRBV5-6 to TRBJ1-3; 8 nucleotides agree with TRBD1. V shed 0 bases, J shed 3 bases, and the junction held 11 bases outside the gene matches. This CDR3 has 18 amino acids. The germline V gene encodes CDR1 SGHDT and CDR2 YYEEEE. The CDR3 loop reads CASSLETGVLLSGNTIYF. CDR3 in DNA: TGTGCCAGCAGCTTGGAGACAGGGGTGTTATTAAGTGGAAACACCATATATTTT.

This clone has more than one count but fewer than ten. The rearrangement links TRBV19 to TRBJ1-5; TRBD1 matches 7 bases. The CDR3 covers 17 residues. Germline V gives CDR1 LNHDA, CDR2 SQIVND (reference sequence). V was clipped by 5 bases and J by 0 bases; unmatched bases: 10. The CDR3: CASSSADRAYSNQPQHF. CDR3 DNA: TGTGCCAGTAGTTCCGCCGACAGGGCATATAGCAATCAGCCCCAGCATTTT. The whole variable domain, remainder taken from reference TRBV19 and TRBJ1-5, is DGGITQSPKYLFRKEGQNVTLSCEQNLNHDAMYWYRQDPGQGLRLIYYSQIVNDFQKGDIAEGYSVSREKKESFPLTVTSAQKNPTAFYLCASSSADRAYSNQPQHFGDGTRLSIL.

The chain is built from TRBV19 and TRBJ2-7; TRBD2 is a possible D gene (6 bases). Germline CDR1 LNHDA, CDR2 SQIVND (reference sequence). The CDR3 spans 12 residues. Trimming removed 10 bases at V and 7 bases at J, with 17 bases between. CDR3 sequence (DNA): TGTGCCACCATGGGACTGCGGGGAGAGCAGTACTTC. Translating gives CATMGLRGEQYF.

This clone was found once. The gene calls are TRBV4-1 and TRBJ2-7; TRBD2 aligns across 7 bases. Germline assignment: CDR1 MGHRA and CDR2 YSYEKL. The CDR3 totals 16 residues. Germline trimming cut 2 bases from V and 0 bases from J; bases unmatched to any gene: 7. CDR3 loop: CASSQFSGEPSYEQYF. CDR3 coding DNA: TGCGCCAGCAGCCAATTCAGCGGGGAGCCCTCCTACGAGCAGTACTTC.

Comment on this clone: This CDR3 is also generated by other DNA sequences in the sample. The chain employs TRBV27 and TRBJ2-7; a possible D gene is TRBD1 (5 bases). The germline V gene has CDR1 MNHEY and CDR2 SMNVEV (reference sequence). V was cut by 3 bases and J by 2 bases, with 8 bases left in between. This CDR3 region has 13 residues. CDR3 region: CASSLGQTYEQYF. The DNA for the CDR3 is TGTGCCAGCAGTTTGGGGCAGACCTACGAGCAGTACTTC.

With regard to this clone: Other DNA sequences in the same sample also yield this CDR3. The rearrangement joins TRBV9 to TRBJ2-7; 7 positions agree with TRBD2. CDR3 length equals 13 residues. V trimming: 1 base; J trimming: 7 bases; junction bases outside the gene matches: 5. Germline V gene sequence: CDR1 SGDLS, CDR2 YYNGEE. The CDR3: CASSVTGGGEQYF. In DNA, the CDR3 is TGTGCCAGCAGCGTAACGGGGGGAGGAGAGCAGTACTTC.

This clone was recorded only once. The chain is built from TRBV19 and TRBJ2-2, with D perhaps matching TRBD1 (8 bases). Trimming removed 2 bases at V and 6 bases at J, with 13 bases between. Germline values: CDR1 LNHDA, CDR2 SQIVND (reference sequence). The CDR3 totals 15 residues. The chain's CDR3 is CASSITQGGAGELFF. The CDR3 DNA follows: TGTGCCAGTAGTATAACACAGGGGGGGGCCGGGGAGCTGTTTTTT.

DNA of the CDR3: TGTGCCAGCAGCGTATTCCGGTCGAACGGGGAGCTGTTTTTT. This gives the protein CASSVFRSNGELFF. The chain couples TRBV9 to TRBJ2-2; D ambiguous. CDR3 length: 14 residues. Germline assignment: CDR1 SGDLS and CDR2 YYNGEE. Trimming removed 1 base at V and 7 bases at J, with 11 bases between.

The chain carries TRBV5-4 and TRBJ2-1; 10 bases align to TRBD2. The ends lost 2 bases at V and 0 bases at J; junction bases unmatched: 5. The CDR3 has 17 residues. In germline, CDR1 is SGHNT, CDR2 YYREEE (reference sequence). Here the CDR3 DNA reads TGTGCCAGCAGCTTTCCTAGCGGGGGCCTCTCCTACAATGAGCAGTTCTTC. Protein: CASSFPSGGLSYNEQFF.

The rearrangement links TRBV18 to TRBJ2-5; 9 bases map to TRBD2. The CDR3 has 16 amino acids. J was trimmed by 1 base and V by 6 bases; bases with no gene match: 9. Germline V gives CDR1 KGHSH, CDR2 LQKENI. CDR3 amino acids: CASSPFSGGTQETQYF. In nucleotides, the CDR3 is TGTGCCAGCTCGCCGTTTAGCGGGGGAACCCAAGAGACCCAGTACTTC. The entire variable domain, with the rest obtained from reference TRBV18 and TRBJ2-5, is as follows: NAGVMQNPRHLVRRRGQEARLRCSPMKGHSHVYWYRQLPEEGLKFMVYLQKENIIDESGMPKERFSAEFPKEGPSILRIQQVVRGDSAAYFCASSPFSGGTQETQYFGPGTRLLVL.

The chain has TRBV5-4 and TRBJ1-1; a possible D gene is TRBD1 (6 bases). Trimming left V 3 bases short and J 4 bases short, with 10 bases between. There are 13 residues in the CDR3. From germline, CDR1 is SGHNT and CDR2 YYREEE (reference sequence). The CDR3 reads CASSWSRGTEAFF. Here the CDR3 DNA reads TGTGCCAGCAGCTGGTCCAGGGGCACTGAAGCTTTCTTT.

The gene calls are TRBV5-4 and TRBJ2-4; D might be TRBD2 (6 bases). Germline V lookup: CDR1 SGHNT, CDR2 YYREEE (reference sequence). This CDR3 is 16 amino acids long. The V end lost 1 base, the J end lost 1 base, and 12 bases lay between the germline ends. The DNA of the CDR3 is TGTGCCAGCAGCTTGTTCGGGGGAGCTGCCAAAAACATTCAGTACTTC. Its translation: CASSLFGGAAKNIQYF.

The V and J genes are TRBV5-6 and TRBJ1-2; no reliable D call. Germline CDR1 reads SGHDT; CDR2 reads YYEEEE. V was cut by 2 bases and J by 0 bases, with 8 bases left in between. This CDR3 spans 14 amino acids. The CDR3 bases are TGTGCCAGCAGCTTTAAGTCAGCTAACTATGGCTACACCTTC. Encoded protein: CASSFKSANYGYTF.

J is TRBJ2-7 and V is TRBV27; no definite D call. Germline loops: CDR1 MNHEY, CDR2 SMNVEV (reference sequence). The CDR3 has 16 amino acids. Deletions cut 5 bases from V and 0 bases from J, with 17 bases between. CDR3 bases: TGTGCCAGCAGTCTAGAAACGACGGCCAGCTCCTACGAGCAGTACTTC. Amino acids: CASSLETTASSYEQYF.

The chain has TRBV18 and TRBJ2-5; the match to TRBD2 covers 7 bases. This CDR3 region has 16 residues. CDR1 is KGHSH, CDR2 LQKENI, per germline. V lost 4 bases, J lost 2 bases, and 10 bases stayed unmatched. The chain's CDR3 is CASSLRGSGAQETQYF. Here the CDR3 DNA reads TGTGCCAGCTCACTGCGGGGAAGCGGGGCACAAGAGACCCAGTACTTC.

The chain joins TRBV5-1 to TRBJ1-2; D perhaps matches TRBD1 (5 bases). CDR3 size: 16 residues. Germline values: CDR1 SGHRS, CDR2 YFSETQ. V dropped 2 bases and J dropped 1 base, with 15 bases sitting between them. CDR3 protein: CASSFSTTGYNYGYTF. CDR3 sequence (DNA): TGCGCCAGCAGCTTTTCTACTACAGGATATAACTATGGCTACACCTTC.

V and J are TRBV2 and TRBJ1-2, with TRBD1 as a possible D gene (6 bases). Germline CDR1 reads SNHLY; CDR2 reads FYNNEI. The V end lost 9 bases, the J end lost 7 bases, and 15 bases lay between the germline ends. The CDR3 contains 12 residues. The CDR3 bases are TGTGCCAGAGAGACAGGATCCTCTGGCTACACCTTC. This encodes CARETGSSGYTF.

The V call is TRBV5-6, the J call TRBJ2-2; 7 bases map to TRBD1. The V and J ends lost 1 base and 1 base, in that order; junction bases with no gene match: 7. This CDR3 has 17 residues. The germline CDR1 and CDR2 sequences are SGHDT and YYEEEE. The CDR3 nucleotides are TGTGCCAGCAGCTTGCTAACAGGGGCCCGGAACACCGGGGAGCTGTTTTTT. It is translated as CASSLLTGARNTGELFF. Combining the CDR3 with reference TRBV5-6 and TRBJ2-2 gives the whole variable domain DAGVTQSPTHLIKTRGQQVTLRCSPKSGHDTVSWYQQALGQGPQFIFQYYEEEERQRGNFPDRFSGHQFPNYSSELNVNALLLGDSALYLCASSLLTGARNTGELFFGEGSRLTVL.

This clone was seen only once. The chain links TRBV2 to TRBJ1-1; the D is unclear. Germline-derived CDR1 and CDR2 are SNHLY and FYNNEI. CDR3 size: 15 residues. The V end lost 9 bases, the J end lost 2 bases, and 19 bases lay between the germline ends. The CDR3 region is CASRDQGSANTEAFF. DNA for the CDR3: TGTGCCAGTAGAGATCAAGGGAGCGCAAACACTGAAGCTTTCTTT. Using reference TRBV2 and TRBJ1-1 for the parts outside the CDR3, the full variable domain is EPEVTQTPSHQVTQMGQEVILRCVPISNHLYFYWYRQILGQKVEFLVSFYNNEISEKSEIFDDQFSVERPDGSNFTLKIRSTKLEDSAMYFCASRDQGSANTEAFFGQGTRLTVV.

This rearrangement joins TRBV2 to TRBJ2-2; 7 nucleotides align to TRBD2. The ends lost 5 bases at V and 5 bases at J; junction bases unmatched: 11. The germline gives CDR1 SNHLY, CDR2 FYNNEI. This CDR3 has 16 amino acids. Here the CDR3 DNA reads TGTGCCAGCAGTTCTTTCGCGCCCGGGGGGACCGGGGAGCTGTTTTTT. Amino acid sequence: CASSSFAPGGTGELFF. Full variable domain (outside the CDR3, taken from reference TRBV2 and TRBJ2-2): EPEVTQTPSHQVTQMGQEVILRCVPISNHLYFYWYRQILGQKVEFLVSFYNNEISEKSEIFDDQFSVERPDGSNFTLKIRSTKLEDSAMYFCASSSFAPGGTGELFFGEGSRLTVL.

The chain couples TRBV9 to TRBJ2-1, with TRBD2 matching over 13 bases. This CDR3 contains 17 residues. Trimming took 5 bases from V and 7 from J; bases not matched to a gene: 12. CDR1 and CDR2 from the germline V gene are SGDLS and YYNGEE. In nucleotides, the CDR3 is TGTGCCAGCAGTCATTCATTCAAGGGACTAGCGGGAAATGAGCAGTTCTTC. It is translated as CASSHSFKGLAGNEQFF. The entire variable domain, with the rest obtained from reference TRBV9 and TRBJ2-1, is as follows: DSGVTQTPKHLITATGQRVTLRCSPRSGDLSVYWYQQSLDQGLQFLIQYYNGEERAKGNILERFSAQQFPDLHSELNLSSLELGDSALYFCASSHSFKGLAGNEQFFGPGTRLTVL.

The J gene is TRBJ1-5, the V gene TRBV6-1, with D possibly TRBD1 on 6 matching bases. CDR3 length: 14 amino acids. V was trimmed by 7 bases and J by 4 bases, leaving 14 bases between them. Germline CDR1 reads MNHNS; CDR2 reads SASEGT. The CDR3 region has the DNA TGTGCCAGCACCGAGGCACAGGGTAATCAGCCCCAGCATTTT. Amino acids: CASTEAQGNQPQHF.

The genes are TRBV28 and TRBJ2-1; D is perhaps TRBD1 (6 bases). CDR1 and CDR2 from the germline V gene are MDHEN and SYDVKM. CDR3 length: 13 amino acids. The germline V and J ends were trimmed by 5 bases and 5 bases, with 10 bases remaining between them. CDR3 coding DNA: TGTGCCAGCAGTGAGGACAGCGACAATGAGCAGTTCTTC. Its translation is CASSEDSDNEQFF.

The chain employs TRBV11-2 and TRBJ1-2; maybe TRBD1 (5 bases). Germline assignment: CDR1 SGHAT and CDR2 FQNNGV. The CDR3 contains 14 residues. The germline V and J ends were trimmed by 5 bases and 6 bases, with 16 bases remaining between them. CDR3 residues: CASSQGGGRDGYTF. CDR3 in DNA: TGTGCCAGCAGCCAAGGTGGGGGGAGGGATGGCTACACCTTC.

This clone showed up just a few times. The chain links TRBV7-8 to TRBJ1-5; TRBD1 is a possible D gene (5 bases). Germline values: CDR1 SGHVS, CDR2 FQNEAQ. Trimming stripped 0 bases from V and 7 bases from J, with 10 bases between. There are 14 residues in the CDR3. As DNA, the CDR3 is TGTGCCAGCAGCTTAGCAGGGGAAGGGCAGCCCCAGCATTTT. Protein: CASSLAGEGQPQHF.

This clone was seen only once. The CDR3 nucleotides read TGTGCCAGCAGCCGCATGACTAGCGGGGGGAGCACCGGGGAGCTGTTTTTT. This encodes CASSRMTSGGSTGELFF. The chain joins TRBV5-6 to TRBJ2-2, with 13 bases fitting TRBD2. The V gene's germline CDR1 is SGHDT and CDR2 YYEEEE. The CDR3 sequence is 17 residues long. The junction had 7 bases not matched to a gene; V was cut back by 4 bases and J by 4 bases.

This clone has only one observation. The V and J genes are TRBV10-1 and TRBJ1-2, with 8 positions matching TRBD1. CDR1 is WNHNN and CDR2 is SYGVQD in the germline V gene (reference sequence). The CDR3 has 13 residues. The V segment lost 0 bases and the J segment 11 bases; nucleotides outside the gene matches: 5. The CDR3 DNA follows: TGCGCCAGCAGTGAGTCTGCAGGGGGCCTTTACACCTTC. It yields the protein CASSESAGGLYTF.